A single sample is the source of the 5 T cell receptor beta chains below, sequenced in a study of human T cells and chemical hapten exposure. Noted time point: patch test 1, 2 weeks after DPC sensitization. Treatment defined: therapeutic diphenylcyclopropenone sensitization with weekly scalp DPC. TCRdb itself ran the RACE reads through MiXCR, one entry per CDR3 protein. Here the sample spans tens of thousands of distinct CDR3 sequences, under 9% being singletons. This sample comprised whole blood, obtained in connection with sensitization to the hapten diphenylcyclopropenone (DPC). Source of these receptors: a woman under 40 with alopecia areata. Some clones in this sample may be carry-over from other donors' samples.

A few counts support this clonotype. The chain joins TRBV6-2 or TRBV6-3 to TRBJ1-2, with D unclear. CDR1 is MNHEY, CDR2 SVGEGT, per germline. The CDR3 has 13 amino acids. V lost 8 bases and J 6 bases, leaving 16 bases between the germline ends. The DNA for the CDR3 is TGTGCCAGCTGCGAGGTACCTCTCGATGGCTACACCTTC. Protein: CASCEVPLDGYTF.

This clonotype was detected ten times or more. The chain is built from TRBV6-5 and TRBJ2-2; D is possibly TRBD1 or TRBD2 (7 bases each). Germline V gene data show CDR1 as MNHEY and CDR2 as SVGAGI. Between the trimmed V and J ends, which lost 1 base and 3 bases, there was a span of 15 bases. The CDR3 spans 17 residues. CDR3: CASSYWTGRGHTGELFF. CDR3 nucleotide sequence: TGTGCCAGCAGTTACTGGACTGGGAGGGGGCACACCGGGGAGCTGTTTTTT.

This clonotype showed up just a few times. This rearrangement joins TRBV2 to TRBJ1-1; 8 nucleotides align to TRBD1. From germline, CDR1 is SNHLY and CDR2 FYNNEI. The CDR3 extends over 14 amino acids. Losses at the gene ends were 4 bases for V and 4 bases for J; bases not matched to a gene: 5. The chain's CDR3 is CASSAQGATTEAFF. The CDR3 region has the DNA TGTGCCAGCAGTGCGCAGGGGGCGACCACTGAAGCTTTCTTT.

The J gene is TRBJ1-5, the V gene TRBV20-1; possible D gene TRBD1, 6 bases. The CDR3 consists of 16 residues. V lost 5 bases, J lost 7 bases, and 24 bases lay in between. From germline, CDR1 is DFQATT and CDR2 SNEGSKA (reference sequence). In DNA form, the CDR3 reads TGCAGTGCTGTCGGGGGGGGCCGTTCCGAGGAGCAGCCCCAGCATTTT. This gives the protein CSAVGGGRSEEQPQHF.

This clonotype was observed many times. The chain's CDR3 is CASSERYINTEAFF. The CDR3 nucleotides read TGTGCCAGCAGTGAAAGGTATATCAACACTGAAGCTTTCTTT. V usage is TRBV6-1 and J usage is TRBJ1-1; no reliable D call. This CDR3 spans 14 amino acids. Germline V gives CDR1 MNHNS, CDR2 SASEGT. The V end lost 2 bases, the J end lost 2 bases, and 9 bases lay between the germline ends.